The T cell receptor (beta chain) described here comes from a study of T cell repertoires in cytomegalovirus infection (dated by TCRdb to the late 2010s). Some background on the complete study: The HLA type of each donor mattered for the analysis, because public TCR beta signatures pointed to carriage of CMV infection along with the matching HLA type.

For sequencing, an Illumina HiSeq 1500 was employed. Starting from the raw public reads, TCRdb applied fastp trimming at Q25, assembled clones with MiXCR and retained in-frame beta chains. Identical CDR3 protein sequences are pooled into one entry, listed with their most common genes and DNA. This sample comprises a few hundred thousand distinct CDR3 sequences, under 20% of them detected only once. The ten largest clones capture around 12% of the sample. Summary of the overall study and its limitations: In the ex vivo response, HLA-C-restricted CMV-specific TCR beta clonotypes were dominant, and in two of eight donors the single most frequent clonotype came from this HLA-C-restricted group. Carriers of CMV infection plus the relevant HLA type were discriminated by the cumulative frequency of public TCR beta family members in the study cohort and in an independent roughly 400-donor cohort.

On this clonotype itself: What this receptor recognizes is not known. The sample holds no much larger clone one base away, and base qualities are not on file.

CDR1 and CDR2, per the germline V gene, are SQVTM and ANQGSEA. V trim: 4 bases; J trim: 0 bases; unmatched bases: 7. The CDR3 contains 15 residues, cysteine and phenylalanine counted. The read is trimmed to its CDR3 DNA, 45 bases read in frame from base 1. The source is a human donor in good health (CMV status not recorded). Some clones in this sample may be carry-over from other donors' samples. Recombination joined TRBV29-1 with TRBJ2-3, and 7 junctional nucleotides match TRBD2. The sequenced sample was PBMCs. The CDR3 loop reads CSVGALAVSTDTQYF. The sequenced DNA is TGCAGCGTTGGGGCGCTAGCGGTTAGCACAGATACGCAGTATTTT.